These 15 T cell receptor beta chains came from one sample sequenced in a study of cytomegalovirus exposure and HLA in healthy donors. Primers included in the PCR were 60 Vbeta and 13 Jbeta primers. The repertoire was sequenced with immunoSEQ multiplex PCR; TCRdb's copy has only in-frame clones and lacks some. The data show some 110,000 clones, 79% seen once. What was sequenced was PBMCs. The receptors originated from a woman aged 18-29 years in good health and CMV-seropositive.

This chain uses TRBV11-3 with TRBJ2-7, with 7 bases fitting TRBD1. Germline V lookup: CDR1 SGHNT, CDR2 YENEEA. V shed 2 bases and J 2 bases; nucleotides not matched to a gene: 15. CDR3 length: 18 residues. The CDR3: CASSLSIRLGTVTYEQYF. CDR3 DNA: TGTGCCAGCAGCTTATCAATACGCCTGGGGACAGTGACCTACGAGCAGTACTTC.

J is TRBJ2-7 and V is TRBV14; the D is unclear. In germline, CDR1 is SGHDN, CDR2 FVKESK. The V end lost 0 bases, the J end lost 4 bases, and 10 bases lay between the germline ends. This CDR3 is 14 amino acids long. In DNA form, the CDR3 reads TGTGCCAGCAGCCAAGATTGGGCTGGGTACGAGCAGTACTTC. Its translation is CASSQDWAGYEQYF.

CDR3 protein: CASASSGAVEKLFF. DNA for the CDR3: TGTGCCAGCGCCTCTAGTGGGGCGGTAGAAAAACTGTTTTTT. J is TRBJ1-4 and V is TRBV11-2, with D possibly being TRBD1 (5 bases). Germline-derived CDR1 and CDR2 are SGHAT and FQNNGV. V lost 8 bases and J 8 bases, leaving 18 bases between the germline ends. The CDR3 consists of 14 residues.

The chain is built from TRBV5-1 and TRBJ2-6; weak D call: TRBD1 (6 bases). The germline V gene encodes CDR1 SGHRS and CDR2 YFSETQ. V was pared by 5 bases and J by 3 bases, with 18 bases between. The CDR3 extends over 17 amino acids. The DNA of the CDR3 is TGCGCCAGCAGGCCACACAGGGCACCCTATGGGGCCAACGTCCTGACTTTC. Protein sequence: CASRPHRAPYGANVLTF. The entire variable domain, with the rest obtained from reference TRBV5-1 and TRBJ2-6, is as follows: KAGVTQTPRYLIKTRGQQVTLSCSPISGHRSVSWYQQTPGQGLQFLFEYFSETQRNKGNFPGRFSGRQFSNSRSEMNVSTLELGDSALYLCASRPHRAPYGANVLTFGAGSRLTVL.

This chain links TRBV7-2 with TRBJ2-2; TRBD2 aligns across 8 bases. The CDR3 is 16 amino acids. Germline CDR1 reads SGHTA; CDR2 reads FQGNSA. The junction had 12 bases not matched to a gene; V was cut back by 5 bases and J by 7 bases. The CDR3: CASSGRAGGVDGELFF. The CDR3 DNA reads TGTGCCAGCAGCGGGCGGGCGGGAGGAGTTGACGGGGAGCTGTTTTTT. Filled out from reference TRBV7-2 and TRBJ2-2, the complete variable domain reads GAGVSQSPSNKVTEKGKDVELRCDPISGHTALYWYRQSLGQGLEFLIYFQGNSAPDKSGLPSDRFSAERTGGSVSTLTIQRTQQEDSAVYLCASSGRAGGVDGELFFGEGSRLTVL.

The chain has TRBV19 and TRBJ1-2; unclear D gene. Trimming took off 3 bases at V and 8 bases at J, with 7 bases between the two ends. Germline CDR1 reads LNHDA; CDR2 reads SQIVND (reference sequence). The length of the CDR3 is 11 residues. In DNA form, the CDR3 reads TGTGCCAGTAGTATGAGCGCAGGCTACACCTTC. This encodes CASSMSAGYTF.

This clone was detected only a few times. The chain carries TRBV5-1 and TRBJ2-1; D gene unclear. CDR3 length: 14 residues. V lost 0 bases and J lost 2, with 6 bases in between. Germline V gene data show CDR1 as SGHRS and CDR2 as YFSETQ. CDR3 bases: TGCGCCAGCAGCTTGGCAGGCCCCTACAATGAGCAGTTCTTC. The encoded protein is CASSLAGPYNEQFF.

This clone was observed once. The chain combines TRBV27 with TRBJ1-2; unclear D gene. The CDR3 has 14 residues. The germline V gene has CDR1 MNHEY and CDR2 SMNVEV (reference sequence). With 0 bases removed from V and 8 bases from J, the gap between germline ends came to 13 bases. The CDR3 nucleotides are TGTGCCAGCAGTTTATCCGGACTCCTAAGGGGCTACACCTTC. Translated, it gives CASSLSGLLRGYTF.

The chain uses TRBV9 and TRBJ1-2, with a possible D match to TRBD1 (6 bases). This CDR3 has 13 residues. CDR1 is SGDLS and CDR2 is YYNGEE in the germline V gene. Trimming took 4 bases from V and 7 from J, leaving 14 bases between them. CDR3 in amino acids: CASSKDRSSGYTF. The CDR3 DNA is TGTGCCAGCAGCAAGGACAGATCGTCTGGCTACACCTTC.

This rearrangement joins TRBV19 to TRBJ2-7, with TRBD1 as a possible D gene (6 bases). CDR3 length equals 14 residues. Germline CDR1 and CDR2: LNHDA and SQIVND (reference sequence). V was cut by 5 bases and J by 2 bases, with 13 bases left in between. DNA for the CDR3: TGTGCCAGTAGTTTCCTAGGGGACACCTACGAGCAGTACTTC. As protein: CASSFLGDTYEQYF.

CDR3 sequence (DNA): TGTGCCAGCAGCTTAGGGGGGGACACTGAAGCTTTCTTT. Residues: CASSLGGDTEAFF. The chain couples TRBV11-1 to TRBJ1-1, with a tentative D call TRBD1 (5 bases). The CDR3 runs 13 residues. CDR1 and CDR2 (germline): SGHAT, FQDESV (reference sequence). The V end lost 1 base, the J end lost 3 bases, and 6 bases lay between the germline ends.

This clone was picked up a small number of times. V gene TRBV7-9 combines with J gene TRBJ2-3; 7 bases match TRBD2. Germline lookup yields CDR1 SEHNR and CDR2 FQNEAQ (reference sequence). The trim removed 3 bases at V and 4 bases at J, leaving 10 bases unmatched. The CDR3 runs to 16 residues. CDR3 residues: CASSFLAETGADTQYF. In nucleotides, the CDR3 is TGTGCCAGCAGCTTCCTAGCGGAAACGGGGGCAGATACGCAGTATTTT.

The CDR3 spells CASSQSRLAGGAGELFF. DNA of the CDR3: TGCGCCAGCAGTCAATCCCGACTAGCGGGAGGGGCCGGGGAGCTGTTTTTT. The chain recombines TRBV23-1 with TRBJ2-2, with 14 bases that match TRBD2. TRBV23-1 is designated an ORF whose function remains uncertain. J lost 6 bases, V lost 0 bases, and 3 bases had no gene match. The CDR3 has 17 amino acids.

The CDR3 here is CASSQVGQIEAFF. The CDR3 DNA sequence: TGCGCCAGCAGCCAGGTGGGGCAGATCGAAGCTTTCTTT. The chain is built from TRBV4-1 and TRBJ1-1; tentatively, D is TRBD1 (5 bases). This CDR3 contains 13 residues. V was trimmed by 3 bases and J by 8 bases, leaving 13 bases between them. Germline V lookup: CDR1 MGHRA, CDR2 YSYEKL.

The chain uses TRBV9 and TRBJ2-7, with 7 nucleotides matching TRBD1. V dropped 3 bases and J dropped 1; count of bases not matched to a gene: 10. The CDR3 runs 16 residues. In germline, CDR1 is SGDLS, CDR2 YYNGEE. The CDR3 loop is CASSARGGPTSYEQYF. The CDR3 DNA reads as TGTGCCAGCAGCGCGAGAGGGGGCCCGACTTCCTACGAGCAGTACTTC. Full variable domain (missing parts from reference TRBV9 and TRBJ2-7): DSGVTQTPKHLITATGQRVTLRCSPRSGDLSVYWYQQSLDQGLQFLIQYYNGEERAKGNILERFSAQQFPDLHSELNLSSLELGDSALYFCASSARGGPTSYEQYFGPGTRLTVT.